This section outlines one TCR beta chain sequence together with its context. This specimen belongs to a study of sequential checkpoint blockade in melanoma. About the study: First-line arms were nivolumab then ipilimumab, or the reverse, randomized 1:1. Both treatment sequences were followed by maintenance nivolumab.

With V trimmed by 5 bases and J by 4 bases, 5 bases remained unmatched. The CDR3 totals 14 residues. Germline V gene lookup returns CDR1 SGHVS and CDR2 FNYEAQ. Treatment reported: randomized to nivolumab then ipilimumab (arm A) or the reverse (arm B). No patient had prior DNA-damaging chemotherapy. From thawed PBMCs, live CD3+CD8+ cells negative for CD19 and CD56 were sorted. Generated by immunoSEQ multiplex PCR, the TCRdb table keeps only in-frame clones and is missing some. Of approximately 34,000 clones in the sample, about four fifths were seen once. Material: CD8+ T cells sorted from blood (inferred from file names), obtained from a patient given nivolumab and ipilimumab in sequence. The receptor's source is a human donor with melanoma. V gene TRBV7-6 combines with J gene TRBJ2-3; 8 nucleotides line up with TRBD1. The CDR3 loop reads CASSTGGYSDTQYF. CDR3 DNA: TGTGCCAGCAGCACAGGGGGTTACTCAGATACGCAGTATTTT.